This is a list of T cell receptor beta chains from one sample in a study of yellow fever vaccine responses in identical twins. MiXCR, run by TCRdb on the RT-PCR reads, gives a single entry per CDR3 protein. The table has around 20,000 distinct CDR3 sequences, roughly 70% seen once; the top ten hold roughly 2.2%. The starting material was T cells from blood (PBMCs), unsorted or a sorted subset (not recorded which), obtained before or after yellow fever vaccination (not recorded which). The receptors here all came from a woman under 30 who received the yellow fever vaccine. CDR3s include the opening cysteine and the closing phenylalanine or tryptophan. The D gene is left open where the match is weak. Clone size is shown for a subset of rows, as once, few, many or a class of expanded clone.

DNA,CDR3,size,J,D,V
TGCGCCAGCAGCTTGGGACTAGTAAACTACAATGAGCAGTTCTTC,CASSLGLVNYNEQFF,.,TRBJ2-1,.,TRBV5-1
TGTGCCAGCAGCCCGTCTTACGATGAGCAGTTCTTC,CASSPSYDEQFF,.,TRBJ2-1,.,TRBV9
TGTGCCAGCAAGCTACAGGGTGGAAACACCATATATTTT,CASKLQGGNTIYF,.,TRBJ1-3,.,TRBV2
TGCGCCAGCAGCCAGGGAACGGAAGGTGAAAAACTGTTTTTT,CASSQGTEGEKLFF,.,TRBJ1-4,.,TRBV5-1
TGTGCCAGCAGAACGGATTTTAATTCACCCCTCCACTTT,CASRTDFNSPLHF,few,TRBJ1-6,.,TRBV2
TGTGCCAGCAGCTTTAATAGAGACAATGAGCAGTTCTTC,CASSFNRDNEQFF,.,TRBJ2-1,.,TRBV11-3
TGTGCCAGCAGCCCGACTAGCGGGGCGAGCTCCTACAATGAGCAGTTCTTC,CASSPTSGASSYNEQFF,.,TRBJ2-1,TRBD2,TRBV7-6
TGCAGTGCTACAGGGGGCTCGGTTGAAGCTTTCTTT,CSATGGSVEAFF,.,TRBJ1-1,TRBD1,TRBV20-1
TGCGCCAGCAGCATTGGGACGGGGAAAGAGACCCAGTACTTC,CASSIGTGKETQYF,once,TRBJ2-5,.,TRBV5-1
TGTGCCAGCAGCTACCTGGGGGAGACCCAGTACTTC,CASSYLGETQYF,few,TRBJ2-5,.,TRBV11-1
TGTGCCAGCAGTTTATCCACAGGCCGGACAGGGGGAAACGAGCAGTACTTC,CASSLSTGRTGGNEQYF,.,TRBJ2-7,TRBD1,TRBV28
TGTGCCAGCAGCTTAAACACGGGGAACACAGATACGCAGTATTTT,CASSLNTGNTDTQYF,.,TRBJ2-3,.,TRBV11-1
TGTGCCAGCAGCCCCTCTAGCGGGGGATCCCAAGAGACCCAGTACTTC,CASSPSSGGSQETQYF,.,TRBJ2-5,TRBD2,TRBV11-2
TGTGCCAGCAGTTTACGGACAGGGGTTGCAGAGACCCAGTACTTC,CASSLRTGVAETQYF,.,TRBJ2-5,TRBD1,TRBV28
TGTGCCAGCAGTGAACACCGCCGGACAGCTAATTCACCCCTCCACTTT,CASSEHRRTANSPLHF,few,TRBJ1-6,.,TRBV2
TGTGCCAGCAGCCATAAACTAGCGGCCAAAAACATTCAGTACTTC,CASSHKLAAKNIQYF,few,TRBJ2-4,TRBD2,TRBV3-1
TGTGCCAGCAGAGGAGGGAGGGAATCCTACGAGCAGTACTTC,CASRGGRESYEQYF,.,TRBJ2-7,TRBD2,TRBV2
TGTGCCAGCAGTGCCCTACAAGGCTCTGGAAACACCATATATTTT,CASSALQGSGNTIYF,few,TRBJ1-3,.,TRBV2
TGTGCCAGCAGTGAAAAGAGCGGGAGGGCCCAGCAATACTTC,CASSEKSGRAQQYF,.,TRBJ2-7,TRBD2,TRBV2
TGCAGCGCCCAATTGGGGGGGACTGAAGCTTTCTTT,CSAQLGGTEAFF,.,TRBJ1-1,.,TRBV29-1
TGTGCCAGCTCAGTCTTAGAAGAGACCCAGTACTTC,CASSVLEETQYF,.,TRBJ2-5,.,TRBV18
TGTGCCAGCAGTGACTTGGCGGCAGGAAGCTACGAGCAGTACTTC,CASSDLAAGSYEQYF,.,TRBJ2-7,.,TRBV25-1
TGTGCCAGCAGCTTCTCCAGGACCGAAGCTTTCTTT,CASSFSRTEAFF,.,TRBJ1-1,.,TRBV3-1
TGTGCCAGCAGCTTAGAAAGCTCACCCCTCCACTTT,CASSLESSPLHF,.,TRBJ1-6,.,TRBV7-9
TGTGCCAGCAGTTGGGAGAGCTCCTACGAGCAGTACTTC,CASSWESSYEQYF,.,TRBJ2-7,.,TRBV7-6
TGTGCCAGCAGAAAAAGTACCTCCGGGACGACGAACACCGGGGAGCTGTTTTTT,CASRKSTSGTTNTGELFF,.,TRBJ2-2,.,TRBV6-1
TGCGCCAGCAGTTCCCTAGCGGGAGGCGCCTACGAGCAGTACTTC,CASSSLAGGAYEQYF,.,TRBJ2-7,TRBD2,TRBV6-5
TGCGCCAGCAGCCAAGCTTTAAATCAGCCCCAGCATTTT,CASSQALNQPQHF,.,TRBJ1-5,.,TRBV4-1
TGTGCCAGCTCACCACTAGCGGGAGGGCCAGATACGCAGTATTTT,CASSPLAGGPDTQYF,.,TRBJ2-3,TRBD2,TRBV18
TGTGCCAGCAGCTTCGCGCAGGAGACCCAGTACTTC,CASSFAQETQYF,.,TRBJ2-5,.,TRBV5-4
TGCAGTGCTAGTGCCGGACAGGGGTACTTTCAGCCCCAGCATTTT,CSASAGQGYFQPQHF,.,TRBJ1-5,TRBD1,TRBV20-1
TGTGCCAGCAGACGACAGGGATTAGATAATTCACCCCTCCACTTT,CASRRQGLDNSPLHF,.,TRBJ1-6,TRBD1,TRBV12-3/TRBV12-4
TGTGCCTGGAGCCCGATTGACAGGGAGGACACTGAAGCTTTCTTT,CAWSPIDREDTEAFF,once,TRBJ1-1,TRBD1,TRBV30
TGTGCCAGCAGTTCCGGGACTAGCACAGATACGCAGTATTTT,CASSSGTSTDTQYF,few,TRBJ2-3,.,TRBV5-4
TGTGCCAGTAGTCGCCAGGCGGGACTATACGAGCAGTACTTC,CASSRQAGLYEQYF,.,TRBJ2-7,TRBD2,TRBV19
TGCGCCAGCAGCTTGGATACAGGAGGCTCTGGCTACACCTTC,CASSLDTGGSGYTF,.,TRBJ1-2,.,TRBV5-1
TGTGCCACCAGCAGAGGGGAAGCGGGAGGGGGAACCTACAATGAGCAGTTCTTC,CATSRGEAGGGTYNEQFF,.,TRBJ2-1,TRBD2,TRBV15
TGTGCCAGCAGTAAGACTAGCGGGAGGGCGACGGGGAACGAGCAGTACTTC,CASSKTSGRATGNEQYF,few,TRBJ2-7,TRBD2,TRBV6-1
TGTGCCAGTAGTATAGGATTAGCGGAGGTCACCGGGGAGCTGTTTTTT,CASSIGLAEVTGELFF,.,TRBJ2-2,.,TRBV19
TGTGCCAGCTCACCACCGGGACAGCGAACCTTGGAAGCTTTCTTT,CASSPPGQRTLEAFF,.,TRBJ1-1,TRBD1,TRBV18
TGCAGCGAAATGAGAACCACTGAAGCTTTCTTT,CSEMRTTEAFF,.,TRBJ1-1,.,TRBV29-1
TGTGCCACCAGTGATTTTTCGGGTGAGCAGTTCTTC,CATSDFSGEQFF,once,TRBJ2-1,.,TRBV24-1
TGTGCCAGCAGTGACGGGGACAGTCATTGGGCTTTCTTT,CASSDGDSHWAFF,few,TRBJ1-1,TRBD1,TRBV25-1
TGCAGCGTTGGACATACCAATCAGCCCCAGCATTTT,CSVGHTNQPQHF,.,TRBJ1-5,.,TRBV29-1
TGTGCCAGCAGCTTGGGACTAGCTCAAGAGACCCAGTACTTC,CASSLGLAQETQYF,.,TRBJ2-5,TRBD2,TRBV11-2
TGCAGCGTCCCGGGTCATACGCAGTATTTT,CSVPGHTQYF,.,TRBJ2-3,.,TRBV29-1
TGTGCCAGCAGCTTAGGGGAGGCAGATACGCAGTATTTT,CASSLGEADTQYF,.,TRBJ2-3,.,TRBV7-9
TGTGCCACCAGTGATTTAGACTACAATGAGCAGTTCTTC,CATSDLDYNEQFF,.,TRBJ2-1,.,TRBV24-1
TGCGCCAGCAGCTTCCAGACTAGCGGGAGGGATACGCAGTATTTT,CASSFQTSGRDTQYF,.,TRBJ2-3,TRBD2,TRBV5-1
TGTGCCAGCAGCTTAATCGGGGCGACTAGCGGATACACCGGGGAGCTGTTTTTT,CASSLIGATSGYTGELFF,few,TRBJ2-2,TRBD2,TRBV7-3
TGCAGTGCTAATAAGGTGGGCAGGGGAGGCAATCAGCCCCAGCATTTT,CSANKVGRGGNQPQHF,.,TRBJ1-5,.,TRBV20-1
TGTGCCAGCAGTTACTCCGGACAGGGAGTCTATGAAAAACTGTTTTTT,CASSYSGQGVYEKLFF,.,TRBJ1-4,TRBD1,TRBV6-5